The clone carrying this TCR beta chain was counted between two and nine times. Antigen: not known. Trimming took 4 bases from V and 4 from J, leaving 14 bases between them. This CDR3 contains 13 residues. CDR1 GTSNPN and CDR2 SVGIG come from the germline V gene (reference sequence). This sample stems from a study of PD-L1 blockade in urothelial cancer. Overall study: Researchers looked at the blood 3 weeks (second dose) and 6 weeks after treatment began. T cells were recovered from blood samples at a median of around 130,000.

Study-wide results and caveats: Durable-benefit patients had greater expansion of tumor-associated blood clones at 3 weeks.

In each PCR, synthetic TCR analog templates were spiked in. TCRdb's copy holds only in-frame clones and misses some; the assay was immunoSEQ multiplex PCR. The sample consists of tens of thousands of clones, 90% of them appearing once. The time point was: pretreatment peripheral blood. Sequenced material: PBMCs, taken around atezolizumab (anti-PD-L1) treatment. The sequence derives from a man aged 55-75 years with urothelial cancer. The V gene is TRBV30, the J gene TRBJ2-7; TRBD1 is a possible D gene (5 bases). The CDR3, as DNA: TGTGCCTGGAACTGGCAGGGAAAATACGAGCAGTACTTC. Amino acid sequence: CAWNWQGKYEQYF.